This T cell receptor (beta chain) was sequenced for a study of blood T cell repertoires in COVID-19. For the study at large: Acute-phase and convalescent COVID-19 samples originated in the United States, Italy and Spain. T cells, B-cell-depleted T cells, or PBMCs supplied cDNA or gDNA.

Methods used by the authors: Cell counts per sample came from amplifying reference gene primers. TCRdb keeps only in-frame clones here, not all; method: immunoSEQ multiplex PCR. V and J calls and clone size are as listed in that table; D and trimming were resolved from the DNA. Of fewer than 65,000 clones in the sample, more than 65% were seen once. Germline CDR1 and CDR2: KGHSH and LQKENI. Unmatched junction bases numbered 3, after V lost 6 bases and J lost 0 bases. CDR3 length: 15 residues. This rearrangement joins TRBV18 to TRBJ1-1, with 11 bases matching TRBD1. Sample: peripheral blood. The clonotype was recovered from a human donor in a cohort sampled during active COVID-19. As DNA, the CDR3 is TGTGCCAGCTCGCAGGGACAGGGGGTGAACACTGAAGCTTTCTTT. Its translation is CASSQGQGVNTEAFF.